The rows below give T cell receptor beta chains drawn from one sample of a study of shared clonotypes between healthy human individuals. The assay was immunoSEQ multiplex PCR, and TCRdb's table has in-frame clones only and misses some. The sample has hundreds of thousands of clones; about 80% are singletons. The sample comprised PBMCs. These receptors were taken from a woman aged 40 to 49 in good health. Some clones in this sample may be carry-over from other donors' samples. The CDR3 runs from the conserved cysteine through the conserved F or W. D genes are given only for firm matches. Only some rows state a clone size, as once, few, many or a class for expanded clones.

abundance: .; v_gene: TRBV5-1; d_gene: .; j_gene: TRBJ2-2; CDR3nt: TGCGCCAGCAGCTGGGGCCCGAACACCGGGGAGCTGTTTTTT; CDR3aa: CASSWGPNTGELFF
abundance: .; v_gene: TRBV7-6; d_gene: TRBD2; j_gene: TRBJ2-7; CDR3nt: TGTGCCAGCAGCTTAGTGGGGACTACAGACTACGAGCAGTACTTC; CDR3aa: CASSLVGTTDYEQYF
abundance: .; v_gene: TRBV6-5; d_gene: TRBD1; j_gene: TRBJ2-7; CDR3nt: TGTGCCAGCACCGGGGGGACAGGGGTCTACGAGCAGTACTTC; CDR3aa: CASTGGTGVYEQYF
abundance: .; v_gene: TRBV10-3; d_gene: .; j_gene: TRBJ2-7; CDR3nt: TGTGCCATCAGTGAGTCCGGACGGGAAAAGCAGTACTTC; CDR3aa: CAISESGREKQYF
abundance: .; v_gene: TRBV9; d_gene: .; j_gene: TRBJ1-1; CDR3nt: TGTGCCAGCAGCGTAGTGGTAGGGAACACTGAAGCTTTCTTT; CDR3aa: CASSVVVGNTEAFF
abundance: .; v_gene: TRBV19; d_gene: TRBD2; j_gene: TRBJ2-1; CDR3nt: TGTGCCAGTAGTTCCCGGACTAGCTCCTACAATGAGCAGTTCTTC; CDR3aa: CASSSRTSSYNEQFF
abundance: few; v_gene: TRBV7-2; d_gene: TRBD2; j_gene: TRBJ2-5; CDR3nt: TGTGCCAGCAGCCCCCTAGCGGGAGGGTACCAAGAGACCCAGTACTTC; CDR3aa: CASSPLAGGYQETQYF
abundance: few; v_gene: TRBV7-3; d_gene: TRBD1; j_gene: TRBJ2-5; CDR3nt: TGTGCCAGCAGCCTGGGGACAGAAGAGACCCAGTACTTC; CDR3aa: CASSLGTEETQYF
abundance: .; v_gene: TRBV11-3; d_gene: .; j_gene: TRBJ2-1; CDR3nt: TGTGCCAGCAGCTTACTAACAGGGACACGGGGTGAGCAGTTCTTC; CDR3aa: CASSLLTGTRGEQFF
abundance: once; v_gene: TRBV6-4; d_gene: .; j_gene: TRBJ2-2; CDR3nt: TGTGCCAGCAGTGACTCTAGTTCCGGGGAGCTGTTTTTT; CDR3aa: CASSDSSSGELFF
abundance: .; v_gene: TRBV28; d_gene: TRBD2; j_gene: TRBJ2-7; CDR3nt: TGTGCCAGCAGTGGGGCCCCCGGGACTAGCGACGCCTACGAGCAGTACTTC; CDR3aa: CASSGAPGTSDAYEQYF
abundance: .; v_gene: TRBV2; d_gene: TRBD2; j_gene: TRBJ2-5; CDR3nt: TGTGCCAGCAGTGTGCGCGGGAGGACCCAAGAGACCCAGTACTTC; CDR3aa: CASSVRGRTQETQYF
abundance: .; v_gene: TRBV5-6; d_gene: .; j_gene: TRBJ2-7; CDR3nt: TGTGCCAGCAGCCCGCACGACTACGAGCAGTACTTC; CDR3aa: CASSPHDYEQYF
abundance: .; v_gene: TRBV7-8; d_gene: .; j_gene: TRBJ2-5; CDR3nt: TGTGCCAGCAGCTTGTCTGGGGCGCGGCACGAGACCCAGTACTTC; CDR3aa: CASSLSGARHETQYF
abundance: .; v_gene: TRBV30; d_gene: TRBD2; j_gene: TRBJ2-1; CDR3nt: TGTGCCTGGAGTCGGCTAGCGGGATCGATTAGGGGAAATGAGCAGTTCTTC; CDR3aa: CAWSRLAGSIRGNEQFF
abundance: .; v_gene: TRBV7-3; d_gene: TRBD1; j_gene: TRBJ2-5; CDR3nt: TGTGCCAGCAGCCGGGGACAGGGTCAGACCCAGTACTTC; CDR3aa: CASSRGQGQTQYF
abundance: .; v_gene: TRBV10-3; d_gene: TRBD1; j_gene: TRBJ1-1; CDR3nt: TGTGCCACTCTGACAGGGATGGGTGAAGCTTTCTTT; CDR3aa: CATLTGMGEAFF
abundance: .; v_gene: TRBV5-1; d_gene: .; j_gene: TRBJ2-7; CDR3nt: TGCGCCAGCAGCTTGGCCTCACCTGCTGGCGAGCAGTACTTC; CDR3aa: CASSLASPAGEQYF
abundance: .; v_gene: TRBV2; d_gene: TRBD1; j_gene: TRBJ2-4; CDR3nt: TGTGCCAGCAGGGACAGGGACGGCATTCAGTACTTC; CDR3aa: CASRDRDGIQYF
abundance: .; v_gene: TRBV7-8; d_gene: .; j_gene: TRBJ1-5; CDR3nt: TGTGCCAGCAGCTTAGTCAGAGATAGCAATCAGCCCCAGCATTTT; CDR3aa: CASSLVRDSNQPQHF
abundance: once; v_gene: TRBV28; d_gene: TRBD1; j_gene: TRBJ2-3; CDR3nt: TGTGCCAGCAGCCGGGACAGGGGATTAGATACGCAGTATTTT; CDR3aa: CASSRDRGLDTQYF
abundance: .; v_gene: TRBV6-1; d_gene: .; j_gene: TRBJ2-7; CDR3nt: TGTGCCAGCAGTGTCGGAAAGACAGCCTCCTACGAGCAGTACTTC; CDR3aa: CASSVGKTASYEQYF
abundance: .; v_gene: TRBV7-6; d_gene: .; j_gene: TRBJ1-5; CDR3nt: TGTGCCAGCAGCTTGATGGGGGATAGCAATCAGCCCCAGCATTTT; CDR3aa: CASSLMGDSNQPQHF
abundance: .; v_gene: TRBV9; d_gene: TRBD2; j_gene: TRBJ2-7; CDR3nt: TGTGCCAGCAGCTCCGCGGGACTAGCGGGCTACGAGCAGTACTTC; CDR3aa: CASSSAGLAGYEQYF
abundance: .; v_gene: TRBV28; d_gene: TRBD2; j_gene: TRBJ2-3; CDR3nt: TGTGCCAGCAGTTCCCCTAGCGGGAGGGGCACAGATACGCAGTATTTT; CDR3aa: CASSSPSGRGTDTQYF
abundance: .; v_gene: TRBV4-1; d_gene: .; j_gene: TRBJ1-2; CDR3nt: TGCGCCAGCAGCCACCGCCCTCAGGGTATAATCTTC; CDR3aa: CASSHRPQGIIF
abundance: .; v_gene: TRBV7-2; d_gene: TRBD2; j_gene: TRBJ2-2; CDR3nt: TGTGCCAGCAGCTTGACTAGCGGGAGCGCCGGGGAGCTGTTTTTT; CDR3aa: CASSLTSGSAGELFF
abundance: .; v_gene: TRBV6-1; d_gene: .; j_gene: TRBJ1-5; CDR3nt: TGTGCCAGCAGTGATGCGGGCGGCAATCAGCCCCAGCATTTT; CDR3aa: CASSDAGGNQPQHF
abundance: once; v_gene: TRBV29-1; d_gene: .; j_gene: TRBJ2-2; CDR3nt: TGCAGCGTTGGGACACCTACGAACACCGGGGAGCTGTTTTTT; CDR3aa: CSVGTPTNTGELFF
abundance: .; v_gene: TRBV6-4; d_gene: .; j_gene: TRBJ2-7; CDR3nt: TGTGCCAGCAGTGATCCTGACGGGTACTTC; CDR3aa: CASSDPDGYF
abundance: once; v_gene: TRBV5-1; d_gene: .; j_gene: TRBJ1-5; CDR3nt: TGCGCCAGCAGCCCCGGGGCCGGACAGTACAATCAGCCCCAGCATTTT; CDR3aa: CASSPGAGQYNQPQHF
abundance: .; v_gene: TRBV29-1; d_gene: TRBD1; j_gene: TRBJ1-5; CDR3nt: TGCAGCGTAGGACAGGGGACCGATCAGCCCCAGCATTTT; CDR3aa: CSVGQGTDQPQHF
abundance: .; v_gene: TRBV7-2; d_gene: .; j_gene: TRBJ2-2; CDR3nt: TGTGCCAGCAGCTTAGGGACCCTAAGGGCCGGGGAGCTGTTTTTT; CDR3aa: CASSLGTLRAGELFF
abundance: .; v_gene: TRBV9; d_gene: TRBD2; j_gene: TRBJ2-3; CDR3nt: TGTGCCAGCAGCGTAGCTCCAAGGACTAGCGGGAGAGTCACAGATACGCAGTATTTT; CDR3aa: CASSVAPRTSGRVTDTQYF
abundance: .; v_gene: TRBV7-2; d_gene: .; j_gene: TRBJ2-7; CDR3nt: TGTGCCAGCAGCTTAGTCACAAGACTGAATTTAACCTACGAGCAGTACTTC; CDR3aa: CASSLVTRLNLTYEQYF
abundance: .; v_gene: TRBV4-3; d_gene: .; j_gene: TRBJ2-2; CDR3nt: TGCGCCAGCAGCCAAGAAATATGGGTTGAAGGCACCGGGGAGCTGTTTTTT; CDR3aa: CASSQEIWVEGTGELFF
abundance: .; v_gene: TRBV2; d_gene: TRBD1; j_gene: TRBJ2-6; CDR3nt: TGTGCCAGCAGTGGGACAGGGGGCTCTGGGGCCAACGTCCTGACTTTC; CDR3aa: CASSGTGGSGANVLTF
abundance: .; v_gene: TRBV7-2; d_gene: .; j_gene: TRBJ2-7; CDR3nt: TGTGCCAGCACCCCCGCCAGGTCCCTCTACGAGCAGTACTTC; CDR3aa: CASTPARSLYEQYF
abundance: .; v_gene: TRBV4-1; d_gene: .; j_gene: TRBJ2-1; CDR3nt: TGCGCCAGCAGCCCCAGCCGGTCTCACAATGAGCAGTTCTTC; CDR3aa: CASSPSRSHNEQFF
abundance: few; v_gene: TRBV19; d_gene: .; j_gene: TRBJ1-1; CDR3nt: TGTGCCAGTAGTATGGAGGTGGGGATAGTGAACACTGAAGCTTTCTTT; CDR3aa: CASSMEVGIVNTEAFF
abundance: .; v_gene: TRBV4-1; d_gene: TRBD2; j_gene: TRBJ2-7; CDR3nt: TGCGCCAGCAGCCACGTACTAGCGGGAGTACTAACCTACGAGCAGTACTTC; CDR3aa: CASSHVLAGVLTYEQYF
abundance: .; v_gene: TRBV28; d_gene: .; j_gene: TRBJ1-3; CDR3nt: TGTGCCAGCAGTTTACGACTAATCTCTGGAAACACCATATATTTT; CDR3aa: CASSLRLISGNTIYF
abundance: .; v_gene: TRBV15; d_gene: TRBD1; j_gene: TRBJ2-3; CDR3nt: TGTGCCACCAGCAGCACCCCGGACAGGTCCACAGATACGCAGTATTTT; CDR3aa: CATSSTPDRSTDTQYF
abundance: few; v_gene: TRBV5-1; d_gene: .; j_gene: TRBJ2-5; CDR3nt: TGCGCCAGCAGCCCGGGACACCTCCAAGAGACCCAGTACTTC; CDR3aa: CASSPGHLQETQYF
abundance: .; v_gene: TRBV19; d_gene: TRBD2; j_gene: TRBJ2-1; CDR3nt: TGTGCCAGTAGTAGGGGGGAGGGGTATGGGAATGAGCAGTTCTTC; CDR3aa: CASSRGEGYGNEQFF
abundance: .; v_gene: TRBV5-4; d_gene: TRBD1; j_gene: TRBJ2-1; CDR3nt: TGTGCCAGCAGCTCCGAGGGGGACAGGGGGCGGGATGAGCAGTTCTTC; CDR3aa: CASSSEGDRGRDEQFF
abundance: .; v_gene: TRBV2; d_gene: .; j_gene: TRBJ2-2; CDR3nt: TGTGCCAGCAGTGAACTCGGCGCCGGGGAGCTGTTTTTT; CDR3aa: CASSELGAGELFF
abundance: .; v_gene: TRBV30; d_gene: .; j_gene: TRBJ2-7; CDR3nt: TGTGCCTGGACGAAGGGATCCTACGAGCAGTACTTC; CDR3aa: CAWTKGSYEQYF
abundance: .; v_gene: TRBV6-6; d_gene: TRBD2; j_gene: TRBJ2-3; CDR3nt: TGTGCCAGCAGGACTAGCCCAGATACGCAGTATTTT; CDR3aa: CASRTSPDTQYF
abundance: .; v_gene: TRBV15; d_gene: TRBD2; j_gene: TRBJ2-1; CDR3nt: TGTGCCACCAGCAGGACTAGCGGGAGCATCAATGAGCAGTTCTTC; CDR3aa: CATSRTSGSINEQFF
abundance: .; v_gene: TRBV28; d_gene: .; j_gene: TRBJ1-4; CDR3nt: TGTGCCAGCAGTTTCGGGCCCACGGGGGAAAAACTGTTTTTT; CDR3aa: CASSFGPTGEKLFF
abundance: .; v_gene: TRBV27; d_gene: .; j_gene: TRBJ1-4; CDR3nt: TGTGCCAGCAGTTTAAGCAGGGGTTTGGGTGAAAAACTGTTTTTT; CDR3aa: CASSLSRGLGEKLFF